Each of the 10 T cell receptor beta chains below was sequenced from the same sample in a study of T-cell reconstitution after alpha-beta-depleted transplantation in children. Unique molecular identifiers were used in preparing the TCRbeta library. Each CDR3 protein is one row after TCRdb ran MiXCR on the PCR reads. The sample comprises about 540,000 distinct CDR3 sequences, around 19% of which are singletons, and roughly 3.3% rests with the top ten. Sequences were derived from PBMCs from the stem cell graft donor, sampled from the stem cell graft. The origin of the receptors is a human donor who donated a stem cell graft to a child with acute lymphoblastic leukemia.

The J gene is TRBJ1-2, the V gene TRBV7-2; no clear D gene. The CDR3 runs 13 residues. V was trimmed by 3 bases and J by 5 bases, leaving 10 bases between them. The germline V gene has CDR1 SGHTA and CDR2 FQGNSA. The CDR3 loop is CASSFYSWYGYTF. The DNA for the CDR3 is TGTGCCAGCAGCTTTTACAGTTGGTATGGCTACACCTTC.

Concerning this clonotype: Germline and junction disagree at one end, which may indicate a read error. This chain links TRBV7-2 with TRBJ2-1, with TRBD2 identical over 7 bases. CDR3 size: 15 residues. CDR1 is SGHTA, CDR2 FQGNSA, per germline. The CDR3 coding sequence is TGTGCCAGCAGCTTAGGCGCGGGAGATTACAATCAGCAGTTCTTC. This gives the protein CASSLGAGDYNQQFF.

This clonotype occurred a few times. This chain links TRBV20-1 with TRBJ1-2; TRBD1 is a possible D gene (5 bases). The CDR3 is 13 amino acids. Per the germline V gene, CDR1 is DFQATT and CDR2 is SNEGSKA (reference sequence). V dropped 0 bases and J dropped 7 bases, with 12 bases sitting between them. For the CDR3, the DNA is TGCAGTGCTAGAGATCCCCAAGGGGCTGGCTACACCTTC. Amino acid sequence: CSARDPQGAGYTF.

This clonotype was seen a few times. The chain couples TRBV5-6 to TRBJ1-1; D may be TRBD1 (6 bases). V shed 2 bases and J shed 4 bases, with 21 bases lying between them. Germline V gene data show CDR1 as SGHDT and CDR2 as YYEEEE. This CDR3 is 17 amino acids long. This chain's CDR3 is CASSLKGGAGSFTEAFF. The CDR3 region has the DNA TGTGCCAGCAGCTTAAAGGGGGGGGCCGGATCCTTCACTGAAGCTTTCTTT.

This clonotype has more than one count but fewer than ten. The V and J genes are TRBV12-3 or TRBV12-4 and TRBJ1-2; 7 bases map to TRBD1. V lost 6 bases and J lost 4; bases outside the gene matches: 5. The CDR3 runs 13 residues. CDR3 loop: CASSTGAGYGYTF. The CDR3 region has the DNA TGTGCCAGCAGCACAGGGGCGGGCTATGGCTACACCTTC.

There are a few counts of this clonotype. The chain carries TRBV7-9 and TRBJ1-2; 9 positions agree with TRBD1. Germline-derived CDR1 and CDR2 are SEHNR and FQNEAQ (reference sequence). V dropped 4 bases and J dropped 3; count of bases not matched to a gene: 3. This CDR3 is 14 amino acids long. CDR3 amino acids: CASSSWTGDYGYTF. The DNA for the CDR3 is TGTGCCAGCAGCTCGTGGACAGGGGACTATGGCTACACCTTC.

The chain employs TRBV12-3 or TRBV12-4 and TRBJ1-1, with 10 bases aligning to TRBD1. With V trimmed by 3 bases and J by 1 base, 8 bases remained unmatched. This CDR3 is built from 17 residues. The chain's CDR3 is CASSFSGTGAWNTEAFF. The CDR3 DNA reads as TGTGCCAGCAGTTTCAGTGGGACAGGGGCGTGGAACACTGAAGCTTTCTTT.

The chain couples TRBV10-3 to TRBJ2-3; weak D call: TRBD1 (5 bases). The V end was cut by 6 bases, the J end by 4 bases, with 14 bases between. The germline gives CDR1 ENHRY, CDR2 SYGVKD. The CDR3 runs 14 residues. The CDR3 DNA sequence: TGTGCCATCAGCCCCGGCCTACAGGCAGATACGCAGTATTTT. It translates to CAISPGLQADTQYF.

This chain connects TRBV12-3 or TRBV12-4 to TRBJ1-2; 8 nucleotides line up with TRBD1. With 4 bases clipped from V and 8 bases from J, the junction kept 12 bases outside the gene matches. The CDR3 totals 15 residues. The CDR3 reads CASSSAGTGARGYTF. CDR3 in DNA: TGTGCCAGCAGTTCAGCCGGGACAGGCGCTCGAGGCTACACCTTC.

The chain recombines TRBV12-3 or TRBV12-4 with TRBJ1-1, with 8 bases fitting TRBD1. The ends lost 6 bases at V and 1 base at J; junction bases unmatched: 4. The CDR3 contains 14 residues. CDR3 in DNA: TGTGCCAGCAGCCGTGGGACAGGGAACACTGAAGCTTTCTTT. Translation gives CASSRGTGNTEAFF.